The 20 T cell receptor beta chains listed next were all sequenced from one sample in a study of T-cell memory formation after mild COVID-19. MiXCR was run by TCRdb on the 5' RACE reads, yielding one entry per CDR3 protein. The sample contains under 110,000 distinct CDR3 sequences, about 15% of which appear only once. Input material: PBMCs or a T cell subset sorted from them (not recorded which). These TCRs come from an adult woman who had mild COVID-19 (a few samples of this study predate the infection). Cell type and time point are not known.

This chain uses TRBV4-3 with TRBJ2-7; TRBD2 matches 12 bases. The trim removed 3 bases at V and 2 bases at J, leaving 8 bases unmatched. This CDR3 comprises 17 residues. Germline V gene sequence: CDR1 LGHNA, CDR2 YSLEER. CDR3: CASSQLAGGRPPYEQYF. The CDR3 DNA reads TGCGCCAGCAGCCAGCTAGCGGGAGGGAGGCCCCCCTACGAGCAGTACTTC.

This clonotype was counted between two and nine times. The rearrangement uses TRBV4-1 and TRBJ1-1; D ambiguous. The germline gives CDR1 MGHRA, CDR2 YSYEKL. The CDR3 has 19 amino acids. With 0 bases removed from V and 3 bases from J, the gap between germline ends came to 23 bases. This chain's CDR3 is CASSQDIGGQVRVDTEAFF. The CDR3 DNA reads as TGCGCCAGCAGCCAAGACATTGGCGGGCAGGTTAGGGTGGACACTGAAGCTTTCTTT.

The rearrangement links TRBV11-3 to TRBJ2-1, with D perhaps matching TRBD2 (5 bases). CDR3 size: 15 residues. Germline V gene data show CDR1 as SGHNT and CDR2 as YENEEA. Trimming removed 6 bases at V and 2 bases at J, with 14 bases between. CDR3 bases: TGTGCCAGCAGTTCAGAACGGGGTCCCTACAATGAGCAGTTCTTC. As protein: CASSSERGPYNEQFF.

The chain uses TRBV7-8 and TRBJ2-2, with 8 bases that match TRBD2. Per germline, CDR1 SGHVS and CDR2 FQNEAQ. This CDR3 region has 16 residues. The V gene end was trimmed by 5 bases and the J gene end by 4 bases; junction bases not matched to a gene: 9. The CDR3 protein is CASSPWRGAGTGELFF. DNA for the CDR3: TGTGCCAGCAGCCCCTGGCGGGGGGCTGGCACCGGGGAGCTGTTTTTT.

V and J are TRBV6-5 and TRBJ1-2; 7 bases align to TRBD1. CDR1 MNHEY and CDR2 SVGAGI come from the germline V gene. V lost 6 bases, J lost 4 bases, and 5 bases stayed unmatched. The CDR3 sequence is 13 residues long. CDR3 region: CASSSTGSYGYTF. The CDR3 DNA reads as TGTGCCAGCAGCTCGACAGGGAGCTATGGCTACACCTTC.

The V and J genes are TRBV11-2 and TRBJ2-5; 12 nucleotides agree with TRBD1. After removal of 1 base from V and 5 bases from J, the junction contained 11 bases not matched to a gene. Germline CDR1 and CDR2: SGHAT and FQNNGV. The CDR3 is 18 residues long. CDR3 in amino acids: CASSLVGTGGAEWETQYF. For the CDR3, the DNA is TGTGCCAGCAGCTTAGTCGGGACAGGGGGCGCCGAGTGGGAGACCCAGTACTTC.

CDR3 loop: CASSQDLRVLPAYEQYF. DNA of the CDR3: TGCGCCAGCAGCCAAGATCTAAGAGTTCTCCCGGCCTACGAGCAGTACTTC. The chain combines TRBV4-3 with TRBJ2-7; D gene unclear. V was clipped by 0 bases and J by 2 bases, with 17 bases between them. The CDR3 totals 17 residues. Germline lookup yields CDR1 LGHNA and CDR2 YSLEER.

In its sample, this clonotype was seen a few times. The chain has TRBV12-3 or TRBV12-4 and TRBJ2-1, with a weak D call TRBD2 (6 bases). The V end was cut by 8 bases, the J end by 9 bases, with 14 bases between. The CDR3 is 12 residues long. CDR3 residues: CASLTSFGEQFF. Written as DNA, the CDR3 is TGTGCCAGCTTGACTAGTTTTGGTGAGCAGTTCTTC.

This clonotype was detected ten times or more. V is TRBV9 and J is TRBJ1-1, with a weak D call TRBD1 (5 bases). The CDR3 has 13 amino acids. Per the germline V gene, CDR1 is SGDLS and CDR2 is YYNGEE. V shed 3 bases and J shed 10 bases, with 16 bases lying between them. CDR3 residues: CASSDSDRGLAFF. The CDR3 DNA sequence: TGTGCCAGCAGCGACAGTGACCGGGGGTTAGCTTTCTTT.

J is TRBJ2-7 and V is TRBV20-1; 10 bases align to TRBD2. Germline V gene sequence: CDR1 DFQATT, CDR2 SNEGSKA (reference sequence). The CDR3 runs 13 residues. CDR3 sequence (DNA): TGCAGAACCTCGCTAGCGGGAGAGAAAGAGCAGTACTTC. Protein: CRTSLAGEKEQYF.

The chain couples TRBV11-2 to TRBJ2-7; weak D call: TRBD2 (5 bases). Germline CDR1 reads SGHAT; CDR2 reads FQNNGV. The CDR3 is made up of 15 amino acids. The ends were cut back, 3 bases at V and 2 bases at J, with 14 bases in the middle. CDR3 sequence reads: CASSFERERPYEQYF. CDR3 in DNA: TGTGCCAGCAGCTTTGAGAGGGAGAGACCCTACGAGCAGTACTTC.

This chain connects TRBV6-6 to TRBJ1-2; 9 bases map to TRBD1. Per germline, CDR1 MNHNY and CDR2 SVGAGI (reference sequence). This CDR3 has 14 residues. V was pared by 5 bases and J by 4 bases, with 5 bases of the junction left unmatched. CDR3 coding DNA: TGTGCCAGCAGTAACCGGGACAGGGTCTATGGCTACACCTTC. This encodes CASSNRDRVYGYTF.

This clonotype was observed a few times. This chain uses TRBV20-1 with TRBJ2-5; D is unclear. The germline gives CDR1 DFQATT, CDR2 SNEGSKA (reference sequence). The CDR3 spans 14 residues. V was shortened by 0 bases and J by 4 bases, with 12 bases between the two germline ends. This chain's CDR3 is CSARDHDSRETQYF. The CDR3 bases are TGCAGTGCTAGAGATCATGATAGTAGAGAGACCCAGTACTTC.

This clonotype was seen a few times. This chain links TRBV27 with TRBJ2-1; D is unclear. The V gene's germline CDR1 is MNHEY and CDR2 SMNVEV (reference sequence). V shed 5 bases and J shed 10 bases, with 12 bases lying between them. This CDR3 has 12 residues. CDR3 DNA sequence: TGTGCCAGCAGTGGGCGGACGGGCGAGCAGTTCTTC. This sequence encodes CASSGRTGEQFF.

The CDR3 reads CASSQVASGGAYTQYF. The CDR3 DNA is TGTGCCAGCAGCCAAGTAGCCAGCGGGGGGGCATATACGCAGTATTTT. The rearrangement links TRBV3-1 to TRBJ2-3, with 10 bases that match TRBD2. The germline V gene encodes CDR1 LGHDT and CDR2 YNNKEL (reference sequence). Germline trimming cut 1 base from V and 7 bases from J; bases unmatched to any gene: 8. This CDR3 has 16 residues.

This sequence joins TRBV5-5 and TRBJ2-1; 7 bases match TRBD1. This CDR3 is 15 amino acids long. Germline CDR1 SGHKS, CDR2 YYEKEE (reference sequence). Trimming took 2 bases from V and 7 from J; bases not matched to a gene: 9. Written as DNA, the CDR3 is TGTGCCAGCAGCTTAGGAGAGGGGGCAGTTAATGAGCAGTTCTTC. Translating it yields CASSLGEGAVNEQFF.

The chain joins TRBV2 to TRBJ2-1; 13 positions agree with TRBD2. This CDR3 is built from 14 residues. Per the germline V gene, CDR1 is SNHLY and CDR2 is FYNNEI. Trimming removed 6 bases from V and 6 bases from J; junction bases left unmatched: 2. The CDR3 loop reads CASSGLAGANEQFF. In nucleotides, the CDR3 is TGTGCCAGCAGCGGACTAGCGGGAGCCAATGAGCAGTTCTTC.

The chain joins TRBV7-2 to TRBJ2-3; 9 bases map to TRBD2. This CDR3 is 15 amino acids long. Germline V gene lookup returns CDR1 SGHTA and CDR2 FQGNSA. V dropped 4 bases and J dropped 2; count of bases not matched to a gene: 4. The CDR3, as DNA: TGTGCCAGCAGCTCAGCGGGGGGCCACACAGATACGCAGTATTTT. Translation: CASSSAGGHTDTQYF.

The rearrangement links TRBV4-3 to TRBJ2-2; TRBD1 matches 11 bases. This CDR3 has 15 residues. In germline, CDR1 is LGHNA, CDR2 YSLEER. V was pared by 4 bases and J by 4 bases, with 2 bases of the junction left unmatched. This chain's CDR3 is CASSPGTGGTGELFF. The CDR3 DNA is TGCGCCAGCAGCCCCGGGACAGGGGGCACCGGGGAGCTGTTTTTT.

The CDR3 region is CATSRNRLVVAGTHEQYF. In DNA, the CDR3 is TGTGCCACCAGCAGAAACCGACTAGTAGTAGCGGGGACCCACGAGCAGTACTTC. This chain connects TRBV15 to TRBJ2-7; 8 nucleotides align to TRBD2. There are 18 residues in the CDR3. Germline V CDR1 and CDR2: LNHNV, YYDKDF (reference sequence). V lost 2 bases to trimming and J lost 5 bases; unmatched junction nucleotides: 17.